This TCR beta chain was sequenced during a study of T cells in Graves' hyperthyroidism and ophthalmopathy. Ten or more counts support this clonotype. TCR beta CDR3 regions were amplified from RNA transcripts. Primed by the HTBI set, a first-round RT-PCR was run on the TCR CDR3. Each CDR3 protein gets one entry after TCRdb re-called the multiplex PCR reads with MiXCR. The table has 530,000 or so distinct CDR3 sequences, roughly 18% seen once. Trimming cost V 2 bases and J 2 bases; bases outside gene matches: 8. This CDR3 is built from 18 residues. Germline CDR1 and CDR2: MNHNS and SASEGT. The source of this sequence is a woman younger than 35 with Graves' ophthalmopathy. Sequenced: blood. The gene calls are TRBV6-1 and TRBJ1-5, with 11 bases identical to TRBD1. In nucleotides, the CDR3 is TGTGCCAGCAGTGAACGTCGGACAGGGGGCATCGGCAATCAGCCCCAGCATTTT. This codes for CASSERRTGGIGNQPQHF.